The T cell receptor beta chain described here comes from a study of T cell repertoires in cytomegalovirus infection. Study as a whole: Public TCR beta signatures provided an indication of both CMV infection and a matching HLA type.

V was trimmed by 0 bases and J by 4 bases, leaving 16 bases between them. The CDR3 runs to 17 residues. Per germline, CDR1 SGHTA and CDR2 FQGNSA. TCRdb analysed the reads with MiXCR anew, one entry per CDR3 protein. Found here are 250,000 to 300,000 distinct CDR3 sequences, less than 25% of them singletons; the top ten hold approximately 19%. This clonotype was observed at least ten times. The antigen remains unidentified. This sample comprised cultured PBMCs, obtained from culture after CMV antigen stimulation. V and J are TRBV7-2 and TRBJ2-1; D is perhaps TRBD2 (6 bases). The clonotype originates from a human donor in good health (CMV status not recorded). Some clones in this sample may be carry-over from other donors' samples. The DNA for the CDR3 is TGTGCCAGCAGCTTAGCCCGACCGACTAGTCGTTACAATGAGCAGTTCTTC. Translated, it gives CASSLARPTSRYNEQFF.